The 32 T cell receptor beta chains in this list originate from one sample, sequenced in a study of Ad26.COV2.S vaccination and SARS-CoV-2 variants. Measured with immunoSEQ multiplex PCR; TCRdb has only the in-frame clones, and not every one. The sample gives 300,000 to 350,000 clones, about 86% of which show up once; less than 2% is in the top ten. This sample's treatment: some 19 received Ad26.COV2.S at low or high dose, single or two shots; several received placebo; per-sample allocation not given. It was on day 63 after the first vaccine or placebo injection that samples were taken. The input for sequencing was peripheral blood, taken in a trial of Ad26.COV2.S vaccine versus placebo. The receptors shown here come from a person between 18 and 59 years old who received the Ad26.COV2.S COVID-19 vaccine or a placebo.

J is TRBJ2-1 and V is TRBV11-3; TRBD1 aligns across 11 bases. The CDR3 consists of 14 residues. After removal of 3 bases from V and 10 bases from J, the junction contained 5 bases not matched to a gene. Germline V CDR1 and CDR2: SGHNT, YENEEA. The CDR3 nucleotides are TGTGCCAGCAGCTTCCCGGGACAGGGGGTCGAGCAGTTCTTC. Protein: CASSFPGQGVEQFF.

The J gene is TRBJ1-6, the V gene TRBV5-1; TRBD1 might be the D (5 bases). Trimming removed 1 base from V and 9 bases from J, with 14 bases in between. The CDR3 length is 15 residues. Per the germline V gene, CDR1 is SGHRS and CDR2 is YFSETQ. CDR3 nucleotides: TGCGCCAGCAGCTTGTCTGCAGGGTCAGGTTCACCCCTCCACTTT. It yields the protein CASSLSAGSGSPLHF.

The CDR3 nucleotides read TGCGCCAGCAGCTTATCGACTAGCGACACAGATACGCAGTATTTT. Translated, it gives CASSLSTSDTDTQYF. The chain couples TRBV5-1 to TRBJ2-3; TRBD2 agrees at 8 bases. The length of the CDR3 is 15 residues. The germline V gene has CDR1 SGHRS and CDR2 YFSETQ. V was pared by 2 bases and J by 2 bases, with 4 bases of the junction left unmatched.

The rearrangement uses TRBV25-1 and TRBJ1-2; 8 bases match TRBD1. Germline lookup yields CDR1 MGHDK and CDR2 SYGVNS. The V and J ends lost 6 bases and 4 bases, in that order; junction bases with no gene match: 7. This CDR3 comprises 14 residues. The CDR3 region has the DNA TGTGCCAGCAGGCAGACAGGGGTGTCCTATGGCTACACCTTC. Its protein product is CASRQTGVSYGYTF.

V usage is TRBV19 and J usage is TRBJ2-1; 13 nucleotides line up with TRBD2. Germline V lookup: CDR1 LNHDA, CDR2 SQIVND (reference sequence). This CDR3 has 16 amino acids. The junction had 7 bases not matched to a gene; V was cut back by 10 bases and J by 1 base. The CDR3 protein is CATRTSGGLSYNEQFF. For the CDR3, the DNA is TGTGCCACTCGGACTAGCGGGGGTTTATCCTACAATGAGCAGTTCTTC.

The CDR3 reads CASSVGGTAPYEQYF. In DNA form, the CDR3 reads TGTGCCAGCAGCGTGGGGGGGACGGCCCCCTACGAGCAGTACTTC. V is TRBV9 and J is TRBJ2-7, with 7 bases identical to TRBD2. This CDR3 has 15 residues. Trimming cost V 2 bases and J 2 bases; bases outside gene matches: 7. Per the germline V gene, CDR1 is SGDLS and CDR2 is YYNGEE.

DNA of the CDR3: TGTGCCAGCAGTTACTCGGACAGCTTCAATGAGCAGTTCTTC. This sequence encodes CASSYSDSFNEQFF. The V and J genes are TRBV6-2 or TRBV6-3 and TRBJ2-1; D possibly corresponds to TRBD1 (6 bases). V dropped 0 bases and J dropped 6 bases, with 9 bases sitting between them. This CDR3 is built from 14 residues. Germline assignment: CDR1 MNHEY and CDR2 SVGEGT.

The V and J genes are TRBV2 and TRBJ2-5; tentatively, D is TRBD1 (5 bases). Trimming took off 7 bases at V and 3 bases at J, with 9 bases between the two ends. The germline gives CDR1 SNHLY, CDR2 FYNNEI. The length of the CDR3 is 12 residues. CDR3 nucleotide sequence: TGTGCCAGCACATACAGGAAAGAGACCCAGTACTTC. Its protein product is CASTYRKETQYF.

As for this clone: The same CDR3 arises from other DNA sequences in this sample as well. The J gene is TRBJ1-4, the V gene TRBV5-1; D possibly corresponds to TRBD1 (5 bases). Trimming removed 3 bases at V and 4 bases at J, with 13 bases between. Germline assignment: CDR1 SGHRS and CDR2 YFSETQ. The CDR3 totals 15 residues. This chain's CDR3 is CASSSTGGRNEKLFF. The CDR3 DNA reads as TGCGCCAGCAGCTCAACAGGCGGACGTAATGAAAAACTGTTTTTT.

V usage is TRBV5-8 and J usage is TRBJ1-1, with D perhaps matching TRBD1 (6 bases). The CDR3 is 17 residues long. The V end lost 6 bases, the J end lost 0 bases, and 21 bases lay between the germline ends. Germline assignment: CDR1 SGHTS and CDR2 YDEGEE. This CDR3 is CASTSGGQARMNTEAFF. DNA for the CDR3: TGTGCCAGCACCTCGGGGGGGCAAGCCCGGATGAACACTGAAGCTTTCTTT.

This clone was seen a single time. This sequence joins TRBV2 and TRBJ2-7, with TRBD1 identical over 7 bases. The CDR3 has 12 residues. After removal of 7 bases from V and 5 bases from J, the junction contained 5 bases not matched to a gene. Germline lookup yields CDR1 SNHLY and CDR2 FYNNEI. CDR3 DNA: TGTGCCAGCATTTCCGACAGGGACGAGCAGTACTTC. It translates to CASISDRDEQYF.

This sequence joins TRBV6-5 and TRBJ2-7, with 11 positions matching TRBD1. Trimming cost V 6 bases and J 3 bases; bases outside gene matches: 4. Germline V lookup: CDR1 MNHEY, CDR2 SVGAGI. This CDR3 contains 14 residues. CDR3: CASRFGTGGYEQYF. CDR3 DNA sequence: TGTGCCAGCAGGTTCGGGACAGGGGGCTACGAGCAGTACTTC.

V and J are TRBV11-2 and TRBJ2-7; D perhaps matches TRBD1 (8 bases). The CDR3 length is 15 residues. In germline, CDR1 is SGHAT, CDR2 FQNNGV. With 5 bases removed from V and 5 bases from J, the gap between germline ends came to 19 bases. CDR3: CASSRSTGGEDEQYF. CDR3 nucleotides: TGTGCCAGCAGCCGGAGCACAGGGGGGGAGGACGAGCAGTACTTC.

The chain carries TRBV14 and TRBJ1-1; the D is unclear. The CDR3 contains 14 residues. Germline V gene lookup returns CDR1 SGHDN and CDR2 FVKESK. V was shortened by 1 base and J by 5 bases, with 11 bases between the two germline ends. The CDR3 loop is CASSQVRAKTEAFF. The CDR3 DNA reads as TGTGCCAGCAGCCAAGTCCGCGCTAAAACTGAAGCTTTCTTT.

The V gene is TRBV5-6, the J gene TRBJ1-2, with 7 bases that match TRBD1. The CDR3 runs to 14 residues. Unmatched junction bases numbered 1, after V lost 0 bases and J lost 2 bases. Germline V gene lookup returns CDR1 SGHDT and CDR2 YYEEEE. The CDR3 reads CASSLGRGNYGYTF. For the CDR3, the DNA is TGTGCCAGCAGCTTGGGCAGGGGGAACTATGGCTACACCTTC. The complete variable domain, with remaining parts taken from reference TRBV5-6 and TRBJ1-2, reads DAGVTQSPTHLIKTRGQQVTLRCSPKSGHDTVSWYQQALGQGPQFIFQYYEEEERQRGNFPDRFSGHQFPNYSSELNVNALLLGDSALYLCASSLGRGNYGYTFGSGTRLTVV.

The CDR3 coding sequence is TGTGCCAGCAGTCGGGACAGGGAGGTTTTAGGCTACACCTTC. Translated, it gives CASSRDREVLGYTF. The chain combines TRBV6-5 with TRBJ1-2, with 9 bases identical to TRBD1. J gave up 8 bases and V 5 bases, and 9 bases lay outside the gene matches. This CDR3 is 14 amino acids long. Germline V gene sequence: CDR1 MNHEY, CDR2 SVGAGI.

The V call is TRBV9, the J call TRBJ1-1; TRBD1 might be the D (6 bases). Germline V gives CDR1 SGDLS, CDR2 YYNGEE. V was pared by 3 bases and J by 4 bases, with 13 bases between. This CDR3 has 14 residues. In nucleotides, the CDR3 is TGTGCCAGCAGCGCACAGGGTTTGAGCACTGAAGCTTTCTTT. Protein: CASSAQGLSTEAFF.

This chain connects TRBV5-1 to TRBJ1-1; D gene uncertain. The CDR3 length is 14 residues. In germline, CDR1 is SGHRS, CDR2 YFSETQ. V dropped 3 bases and J dropped 0 bases, with 9 bases sitting between them. CDR3: CASSSRGLNTEAFF. The CDR3 bases are TGCGCCAGCAGCTCCAGAGGTCTGAACACTGAAGCTTTCTTT.

The chain couples TRBV5-1 to TRBJ2-6; D unclear. This CDR3 has 18 amino acids. V was clipped by 2 bases and J by 2 bases, with 17 bases between them. Germline V gene sequence: CDR1 SGHRS, CDR2 YFSETQ. Here the CDR3 reads CASSFTSPRSAGANVLTF. In nucleotides, the CDR3 is TGCGCCAGCAGCTTCACCAGCCCCAGAAGCGCTGGGGCCAACGTCCTGACTTTC.

This clone was seen only once. J is TRBJ2-1 and V is TRBV5-4; 9 nucleotides line up with TRBD1. Germline loops: CDR1 SGHNT, CDR2 YYREEE (reference sequence). Germline trimming cut 2 bases from V and 11 bases from J; bases unmatched to any gene: 8. There are 14 residues in the CDR3. As DNA, the CDR3 is TGTGCCAGCAGCTTACCCGGGACAGGGAAACAGCAGTTCTTC. It codes for CASSLPGTGKQQFF.

The genes are TRBV12-5 and TRBJ2-2; a weak D match, TRBD2 (6 bases). Germline assignment: CDR1 LGHNT and CDR2 FRNRAP. The CDR3 is 14 amino acids. Trimming took off 7 bases at V and 5 bases at J, with 14 bases between the two ends. The CDR3 DNA follows: TGTGCTAGTGATGTCCGGGAGCAGACCGGGGAGCTGTTTTTT. Translating it yields CASDVREQTGELFF.

The CDR3 is CASRSGGADTQYF. The CDR3 coding sequence is TGTGCCAGCCGTAGCGGGGGGGCAGATACGCAGTATTTT. The chain uses TRBV13 and TRBJ2-3, with 11 bases fitting TRBD2. V shed 8 bases, J shed 4 bases, and the junction held 2 bases outside the gene matches. This CDR3 is 13 amino acids long. From germline, CDR1 is PRHDT and CDR2 FYEKMQ (reference sequence).

The chain couples TRBV5-1 to TRBJ1-1; 9 positions match TRBD1. Germline loops: CDR1 SGHRS, CDR2 YFSETQ. The CDR3 is 13 amino acids. V shed 4 bases and J 10 bases; nucleotides not matched to a gene: 8. The CDR3 DNA reads TGCGCCAGCAGCGCGGGACAGGGTGGAGTAGCTTTCTTT. Amino acid sequence: CASSAGQGGVAFF.

This clone has a single count. In the same sample, other DNA sequences code for this CDR3. The genes are TRBV13 and TRBJ2-7; 8 bases fit TRBD1. After removal of 5 bases from V and 0 bases from J, the junction contained 12 bases not matched to a gene. Germline CDR1 is PRHDT and CDR2 is FYEKMQ (reference sequence). This CDR3 contains 17 residues. The chain's CDR3 is CASSLVGDRRSSYEQYF. The CDR3 coding sequence is TGTGCCAGCAGCCTCGTCGGGGACAGGAGGAGCTCCTACGAGCAGTACTTC.

The chain recombines TRBV30 with TRBJ1-2, with D perhaps TRBD1 (6 bases). Germline CDR1 reads GTSNPN; CDR2 reads SVGIG (reference sequence). V shed 0 bases and J shed 1 base, with 12 bases lying between them. The CDR3 extends over 15 amino acids. Here the CDR3 reads CAWSVRGGSNYGYTF. The CDR3 DNA reads TGTGCCTGGAGTGTACGGGGGGGCAGTAACTATGGCTACACCTTC.

The V and J genes are TRBV18 and TRBJ1-1, with D maybe TRBD1 (6 bases). The V gene's germline CDR1 is KGHSH and CDR2 LQKENI. Trimming took 3 bases from V and 0 from J, leaving 14 bases between them. There are 16 residues in the CDR3. The CDR3 spells CASSPNRQGMNTEAFF. The CDR3 nucleotides are TGTGCCAGCTCACCCAACCGGCAGGGGATGAACACTGAAGCTTTCTTT.

This clone has more than one count but fewer than ten. The rearrangement links TRBV5-1 to TRBJ2-5; 12 bases are a match to TRBD2. V shed 2 bases, J shed 5 bases, and the junction held 4 bases outside the gene matches. There are 15 residues in the CDR3. CDR1 is SGHRS, CDR2 YFSETQ, per germline. The DNA of the CDR3 is TGCGCCAGCAGCTTCCTAGCGGGGGGGCGCGAGACCCAGTACTTC. This codes for CASSFLAGGRETQYF. The entire variable domain, with the rest obtained from reference TRBV5-1 and TRBJ2-5, is as follows: KAGVTQTPRYLIKTRGQQVTLSCSPISGHRSVSWYQQTPGQGLQFLFEYFSETQRNKGNFPGRFSGRQFSNSRSEMNVSTLELGDSALYLCASSFLAGGRETQYFGPGTRLLVL.

This sequence joins TRBV29-1 and TRBJ1-4, with D possibly being TRBD1 (6 bases). V lost 3 bases to trimming and J lost 10 bases, with 9 bases between them. The CDR3 is made up of 11 amino acids. CDR1 and CDR2 from the germline V gene are SQVTM and ANQGSEA. This CDR3 reads CSVDKGGKLFF. As DNA, the CDR3 is TGCAGCGTTGACAAGGGGGGAAAACTGTTTTTT.

The chain has TRBV27 and TRBJ1-1, with 8 bases fitting TRBD1. Germline assignment: CDR1 MNHEY and CDR2 SMNVEV (reference sequence). This CDR3 contains 15 residues. J lost 4 bases, V lost 6 bases, and 10 bases had no gene match. CDR3 loop: CASRPRTGLGTEAFF. The CDR3 nucleotides are TGTGCCAGCAGACCTAGGACAGGGTTGGGCACTGAAGCTTTCTTT.

The V call is TRBV5-4, the J call TRBJ2-7, with D tentatively TRBD2 (5 bases). The germline CDR1 and CDR2 sequences are SGHNT and YYREEE (reference sequence). Trimming removed 4 bases from V and 2 bases from J, with 13 bases in between. The CDR3 spans 14 residues. CDR3: CASSTRTGTYEQYF. For the CDR3, the DNA is TGTGCCAGCAGCACCAGGACGGGGACCTACGAGCAGTACTTC.

CDR3 coding DNA: TGTGCCAGCAGCTTAGCGGGGGGGCCCGGTGAGACCCAGTACTTC. This codes for CASSLAGGPGETQYF. V is TRBV7-2 and J is TRBJ2-5; TRBD2 is a possible D gene (7 bases). This CDR3 is built from 15 residues. The germline V gene encodes CDR1 SGHTA and CDR2 FQGNSA. Trimming took off 0 bases at V and 5 bases at J, with 13 bases between the two ends.

This rearrangement joins TRBV5-4 to TRBJ2-1; TRBD1 matches at 7 bases. The CDR3 covers 14 residues. J lost 4 bases, V lost 3 bases, and 4 bases had no gene match. The germline CDR1 and CDR2 sequences are SGHNT and YYREEE (reference sequence). The CDR3 region is CASSSPDRYNEQFF. Here the CDR3 DNA reads TGTGCCAGCAGCTCCCCGGACAGGTACAATGAGCAGTTCTTC. Combining the CDR3 with reference TRBV5-4 and TRBJ2-1 gives the whole variable domain ETGVTQSPTHLIKTRGQQVTLRCSSQSGHNTVSWYQQALGQGPQFIFQYYREEENGRGNFPPRFSGLQFPNYSSELNVNALELDDSALYLCASSSPDRYNEQFFGPGTRLTVL.